One sample yielded the 27 T cell receptor beta chains listed below, sequenced in a study of technical replicates of blood from several donors. Clones were sequenced by immunoSEQ multiplex PCR, and TCRdb holds only the in-frame ones, with some missing. The table lists about 73,000 clones, just over 90% of them singletons. Sequencing was performed on T cells isolated from PBMCs. The source is a human donor in good health.

The V call is TRBV5-5, the J call TRBJ1-5; possibly TRBD1 for D (5 bases). This CDR3 is 14 amino acids long. Germline loops: CDR1 SGHKS, CDR2 YYEKEE (reference sequence). Trimming pared 3 bases from V and 7 bases from J, leaving 14 bases between. CDR3 DNA sequence: TGTGCCAGCAGCTCAACGGGGGGGACCCAGCCCCAGCATTTT. This sequence encodes CASSSTGGTQPQHF.

The gene calls are TRBV18 and TRBJ1-2; possible D gene TRBD1, 5 bases. Trimming took 0 bases from V and 6 from J, leaving 5 bases between them. Germline V gene lookup returns CDR1 KGHSH and CDR2 LQKENI. The CDR3 is made up of 12 amino acids. The CDR3 DNA sequence: TGTGCCAGCTCACCACCAGGGGATGGCTACACCTTC. Its protein product is CASSPPGDGYTF.

The rearrangement links TRBV19 to TRBJ1-2, with 9 nucleotides matching TRBD1. The length of the CDR3 is 14 residues. With V trimmed by 7 bases and J by 3 bases, 6 bases remained unmatched. Germline V gene lookup returns CDR1 LNHDA and CDR2 SQIVND (reference sequence). DNA for the CDR3: TGTGCCAGTACTACAAGGGACAGGGACTATGGCTACACCTTC. This gives the protein CASTTRDRDYGYTF.

The V gene is TRBV5-1, the J gene TRBJ1-5; 8 bases are shared with TRBD1. The CDR3 is 16 amino acids. V was pared by 4 bases and J by 6 bases, with 12 bases of the junction left unmatched. Germline lookup yields CDR1 SGHRS and CDR2 YFSETQ. For the CDR3, the DNA is TGCGCCAGCAGCCCCGGACAGGGTGGTGATGGTCAGCCCCAGCATTTT. It encodes CASSPGQGGDGQPQHF. Drawing the rest from reference TRBV5-1 and TRBJ1-5, the complete variable domain is KAGVTQTPRYLIKTRGQQVTLSCSPISGHRSVSWYQQTPGQGLQFLFEYFSETQRNKGNFPGRFSGRQFSNSRSEMNVSTLELGDSALYLCASSPGQGGDGQPQHFGDGTRLSIL.

The chain's CDR3 is CASSISEASTEQFF. The CDR3 nucleotides read TGTGCCAGTAGTATATCTGAGGCCTCCACTGAGCAGTTCTTC. The chain couples TRBV19 to TRBJ2-1, with unresolved D. The CDR3 contains 14 residues. The germline CDR1 and CDR2 sequences are LNHDA and SQIVND (reference sequence). V was shortened by 2 bases and J by 9 bases, with 14 bases between the two germline ends.

The chain is built from TRBV2 and TRBJ2-3, with TRBD1 matching 9 bases. Germline CDR1 reads SNHLY; CDR2 reads FYNNEI. This CDR3 contains 15 residues. After removal of 7 bases from V and 2 bases from J, the junction contained 7 bases not matched to a gene. This chain's CDR3 is CASNIWDRATDTQYF. The CDR3 region has the DNA TGTGCCAGCAACATCTGGGACAGGGCCACAGATACGCAGTATTTT. Looking up the rest from reference TRBV2 and TRBJ2-3 gives the full variable domain: EPEVTQTPSHQVTQMGQEVILRCVPISNHLYFYWYRQILGQKVEFLVSFYNNEISEKSEIFDDQFSVERPDGSNFTLKIRSTKLEDSAMYFCASNIWDRATDTQYFGPGTRLTVL.

The chain carries TRBV2 and TRBJ2-7, with a possible D match to TRBD1 (5 bases). The CDR3 length is 13 residues. V gave up 7 bases and J gave up 5 bases, with 15 bases separating them. Germline values: CDR1 SNHLY, CDR2 FYNNEI. In DNA form, the CDR3 reads TGTGCCAGCATCGTAGGGGCGCACGACGAGCAGTACTTC. This encodes CASIVGAHDEQYF.

This clone was counted once. V and J are TRBV27 and TRBJ1-4; 8 bases are a match to TRBD1. The V segment lost 2 bases and the J segment 7 bases; nucleotides outside the gene matches: 9. CDR1 is MNHEY and CDR2 is SMNVEV in the germline V gene (reference sequence). The CDR3 contains 16 residues. CDR3 loop: CASSLGNRGGIEKLFF. CDR3 bases: TGTGCCAGCAGTTTAGGAAACAGGGGGGGGATTGAAAAACTGTTTTTT.

The chain is built from TRBV13 and TRBJ1-5; D is ambiguous. CDR3 size: 14 residues. V was clipped by 0 bases and J by 0 bases, with 3 bases between them. CDR1 PRHDT and CDR2 FYEKMQ come from the germline V gene (reference sequence). This CDR3 reads CASSLGGSNQPQHF. The DNA of the CDR3 is TGTGCCAGCAGCTTAGGCGGTAGCAATCAGCCCCAGCATTTT.

This chain links TRBV6-5 with TRBJ1-1; unclear D gene. Per germline, CDR1 MNHEY and CDR2 SVGAGI. The CDR3 has 10 residues. Trimming took off 8 bases at V and 4 bases at J, with 5 bases between the two ends. CDR3 nucleotides: TGTGCCAGCGGGCGCACTGAAGCTTTCTTT. Amino acid sequence: CASGRTEAFF.

CDR3 nucleotides: TGTGCCAGCACATCACCCGGGACTAGTGAGGACGAGCAGTACTTC. Translating gives CASTSPGTSEDEQYF. V usage is TRBV2 and J usage is TRBJ2-7; 8 nucleotides align to TRBD2. The CDR3 is 15 residues long. The V gene's germline CDR1 is SNHLY and CDR2 FYNNEI. V was clipped by 7 bases and J by 5 bases; unmatched bases: 13.

The CDR3 loop is CASSASGTGPYEQYF. For the CDR3, the DNA is TGTGCCAGCAGCGCCTCCGGGACAGGGCCCTACGAGCAGTACTTC. The genes are TRBV2 and TRBJ2-7; 9 nucleotides match TRBD1. Germline values: CDR1 SNHLY, CDR2 FYNNEI. The trim removed 6 bases at V and 2 bases at J, leaving 8 bases unmatched. The CDR3 is 15 residues long.

The chain couples TRBV6-6 to TRBJ1-2; the match to TRBD1 covers 9 bases. Per germline, CDR1 MNHNY and CDR2 SVGAGI (reference sequence). The CDR3 consists of 14 residues. V dropped 6 bases and J dropped 5; count of bases not matched to a gene: 7. This CDR3 reads CASSGTGREYGYTF. DNA for the CDR3: TGTGCCAGCAGCGGGACAGGGAGAGAGTATGGCTACACCTTC.

V usage is TRBV5-5 and J usage is TRBJ1-3, with D maybe TRBD1 (6 bases). Germline V gene sequence: CDR1 SGHKS, CDR2 YYEKEE (reference sequence). The CDR3 loop spans 13 amino acids. The ends were cut back, 4 bases at V and 8 bases at J, with 13 bases in the middle. The CDR3 sequence: CASSRDEGDTIYF. The CDR3, as DNA: TGTGCCAGCAGCCGGGACGAGGGGGACACCATATATTTT.

This chain joins TRBV28 and TRBJ1-3; 8 bases line up with TRBD1. The CDR3 consists of 16 residues. Germline lookup yields CDR1 MDHEN and CDR2 SYDVKM. J gave up 6 bases and V 5 bases, and 12 bases lay outside the gene matches. The CDR3 bases are TGTGCCAGCAGTCTTTTATTAACAGGGGGTGAAAACACCATATATTTT. Protein product: CASSLLLTGGENTIYF.

The chain employs TRBV19 and TRBJ2-2; no definite D call. Per germline, CDR1 LNHDA and CDR2 SQIVND (reference sequence). The V gene lost 3 bases and the J gene lost 5 bases, with 13 bases spanning the gap. The CDR3 covers 15 residues. CDR3 sequence (DNA): TGTGCCAGTAGTATCCCCCGGTTATTAACCGGGGAGCTGTTTTTT. Protein sequence: CASSIPRLLTGELFF.

This chain connects TRBV15 to TRBJ1-6; 7 bases fit TRBD1. Looked up from germline, CDR1 is LNHNV and CDR2 is YYDKDF (reference sequence). V was pared by 8 bases and J by 6 bases, with 7 bases of the junction left unmatched. This CDR3 comprises 14 residues. The CDR3 sequence: CATSTGILNSPLHF. The CDR3 DNA sequence: TGTGCCACCTCGACAGGGATTCTTAATTCACCCCTCCACTTT.

The chain links TRBV2 to TRBJ1-2, with unresolved D. V lost 6 bases to trimming and J lost 3 bases, with 8 bases between them. Looked up from germline, CDR1 is SNHLY and CDR2 is FYNNEI. The CDR3 runs to 12 residues. The CDR3: CASRRTDYGYTF. CDR3 DNA: TGTGCCAGCAGGCGCACGGACTATGGCTACACCTTC.

This clone was detected only once. The CDR3 reads CASSEATGTGANVLTF. The CDR3 DNA follows: TGCGCCAGCAGTGAGGCCACCGGGACAGGGGCCAACGTCCTGACTTTC. The genes are TRBV10-1 and TRBJ2-6; D is perhaps TRBD1 (6 bases). Per germline, CDR1 WNHNN and CDR2 SYGVQD (reference sequence). The CDR3 length is 16 residues. V shed 2 bases and J shed 4 bases, with 12 bases lying between them.

V and J are TRBV11-3 and TRBJ2-1; D call uncertain. CDR1 is SGHNT and CDR2 is YENEEA in the germline V gene. This CDR3 contains 14 residues. Trimming pared 4 bases from V and 7 bases from J, leaving 14 bases between. CDR3 nucleotide sequence: TGTGCCAGCAGCTCTGGCAGGAAACAAAATGAGCAGTTCTTC. Its translation: CASSSGRKQNEQFF.

This sequence joins TRBV4-1 and TRBJ2-5; D is undetermined. The germline CDR1 and CDR2 sequences are MGHRA and YSYEKL. Trimming shortened V by 1 base and J by 4 bases, and 16 bases separated the two germline ends. The CDR3 spans 16 residues. The CDR3 DNA is TGCGCCAGCAGCCAAGGGTACGGTCCGGTCGGAGAGACCCAGTACTTC. Protein: CASSQGYGPVGETQYF.

This rearrangement joins TRBV4-2 to TRBJ2-5, with TRBD2 as a possible D gene (5 bases). Trimming cost V 0 bases and J 1 base, with 9 bases left between them. Germline V gives CDR1 LGHNA, CDR2 YNFKEQ. The CDR3 loop spans 15 amino acids. The CDR3 is CASSQERAFQETQYF. DNA of the CDR3: TGTGCCAGCAGCCAAGAGAGGGCGTTCCAAGAGACCCAGTACTTC.

The chain employs TRBV7-9 and TRBJ2-7; D possibly corresponds to TRBD2 (6 bases). CDR3 length: 17 residues. V was pared by 4 bases and J by 0 bases, with 19 bases between. Germline-derived CDR1 and CDR2 are SEHNR and FQNEAQ (reference sequence). CDR3 amino acids: CASSSLGRGRSSYEQYF. In nucleotides, the CDR3 is TGTGCCAGCAGCTCATTGGGGCGGGGCCGCAGCTCCTACGAGCAGTACTTC.

The V call is TRBV5-1, the J call TRBJ2-7; no clear D gene. Germline lookup yields CDR1 SGHRS and CDR2 YFSETQ. Between the trimmed V and J ends, which lost 0 bases and 3 bases, there was a span of 7 bases. CDR3 size: 13 residues. The CDR3 nucleotides read TGCGCCAGCAGCTTGGGGCAGTACTACGAGCAGTACTTC. Translating gives CASSLGQYYEQYF.

J is TRBJ1-2 and V is TRBV6-6; 8 bases match TRBD1. CDR3 length: 15 amino acids. Trimming at V came to 10 bases and at J to 1 base, leaving 11 bases not matched to a gene. Germline loops: CDR1 MNHNY, CDR2 SVGAGI (reference sequence). CDR3 nucleotide sequence: TGTGCCACCCGGGACAGGCGGCCACTTAACTATGGCTACACCTTC. Translated: CATRDRRPLNYGYTF.

The chain links TRBV15 to TRBJ1-1; perhaps TRBD1 as D (6 bases). The CDR3 is 13 amino acids. CDR1 and CDR2 (germline): LNHNV, YYDKDF (reference sequence). Trimming left V 1 base short and J 7 bases short, with 10 bases between. DNA of the CDR3: TGTGCCACCAGCAGAGGAGGGGGTATTGAAGCTTTCTTT. It yields the protein CATSRGGGIEAFF. Complete variable domain (other parts from reference TRBV15 and TRBJ1-1): DAMVIQNPRYQVTQFGKPVTLSCSQTLNHNVMYWYQQKSSQAPKLLFHYYDKDFNNEADTPDNFQSRRPNTSFCFLDIRSPGLGDTAMYLCATSRGGGIEAFFGQGTRLTVV.

This rearrangement joins TRBV5-1 to TRBJ2-1; TRBD2 might be the D (5 bases). This CDR3 region has 15 residues. V was shortened by 1 base and J by 6 bases, with 14 bases between the two germline ends. Germline CDR1 reads SGHRS; CDR2 reads YFSETQ. CDR3 coding DNA: TGCGCCAGCAGCTTGTGGGCCTTACGGGGCAATGAGCAGTTCTTC. Encoded protein: CASSLWALRGNEQFF.